Listed below are T cell receptor beta chains from one sample, sequenced in a study of blood T cell repertoires in COVID-19. Produced via immunoSEQ multiplex PCR; TCRdb's table is partial and in-frame only. The repertoire has about 360,000 clones, around four fifths of them found once; the top ten carry around 3%. Material for sequencing was peripheral blood. These receptors originate from a man aged 25-45 years with active or convalescent COVID-19. Each CDR3 is given with its conserved first and last residue. A D gene is named only where the DNA matches it firmly. Size values are once, few and many counts, or a class for expanded clones, and some rows have none.

>few|12|-|TRBJ1-1|TRBV2
TGTGCCAGCAGTGAATACCGGAGGGAGGCTTTCTTT
CASSEYRREAFF
>-|16|TRBD1|TRBJ1-2|TRBV5-1
TGCGCCAGCAGCTCCGACCCGACAGGGGTCAACTATGGCTACACCTTC
CASSSDPTGVNYGYTF
>-|15|-|TRBJ2-1|TRBV7-2
TGTGCCAGCAGCTTAACAGCGGTCGACGGGCATGAGCAGTTCTTC
CASSLTAVDGHEQFF
>once|15|-|TRBJ2-1|TRBV5-1
TGCGCCAGCAGCCTTAGCGGACAATCCTACAATGAGCAGTTCTTC
CASSLSGQSYNEQFF
>-|13|TRBD2|TRBJ2-5|TRBV3-1/TRBV3-2
TGTGCCAGCAGCCAGGGGGGAGGGAAGACCCAGTACTTC
CASSQGGGKTQYF
>-|16|-|TRBJ2-1|TRBV10-1
TGCGCCAGCGTCCGACTGCATAGACCTACCTACAATGAGCAGTTCTTC
CASVRLHRPTYNEQFF
>-|13|-|TRBJ2-7|TRBV19
TGTGCCAGTAGCTCCTTGGCCGCCTCCGAGCAGTACTTC
CASSSLAASEQYF
>-|14|-|TRBJ1-2|TRBV5-6
TGTGCCAGCAGCCGGACAGATTTTAACTATGGCTACACCTTC
CASSRTDFNYGYTF
>few|13|TRBD1|TRBJ2-7|TRBV19
TGTGCCAGTAGTGCGGACAGGGGAGGCGAGCAGTACTTC
CASSADRGGEQYF
>-|16|-|TRBJ2-2|TRBV9
TGTGCCAGCAGCGTACTGGGGGGTTCGGGCACCGGGGAGCTGTTTTTT
CASSVLGGSGTGELFF
>-|14|-|TRBJ1-5|TRBV2
TGTGCCAGCAGCGAAGCCGGGAGCAATCAGCCCCAGCATTTT
CASSEAGSNQPQHF
>-|14|-|TRBJ1-1|TRBV10-2
TGCGCCAGCAGTTCGACAAACATGAACACTGAAGCTTTCTTT
CASSSTNMNTEAFF
>-|15|-|TRBJ2-4|TRBV24-1
TGTGCCACCAGTGCCGCGACAGGATCGAAAGACATTCAGTACTTC
CATSAATGSKDIQYF
>once|14|TRBD1|TRBJ1-2|TRBV2
TGTGCCAGCAGCCTTGGGACAGTCCATGATGGCTACACCTTC
CASSLGTVHDGYTF
>-|18|TRBD1|TRBJ1-1|TRBV7-8
TGTGCCAGCAGCTTATTCAGAATCGCGGGACAGTCGAACACTGAAGCTTTCTTT
CASSLFRIAGQSNTEAFF
>-|13|-|TRBJ2-2|TRBV6-5
TGTGCCAGCAGCAACTACTTCGGCGGGGAGCTGTTTTTT
CASSNYFGGELFF
>-|13|-|TRBJ2-3|TRBV5-4
TGTGCCAGCAGCCCTACGGCGGCAGATACGCAGTATTTT
CASSPTAADTQYF
>-|14|-|TRBJ2-3|TRBV7-9
TGTGCCAGCAGCTTGGGGCTTCTCACAGATACGCAGTATTTT
CASSLGLLTDTQYF
>-|22|TRBD2|TRBJ2-2|TRBV13
TGTGCCAGCAGCTTAGGCGGAAGCCGGGACCCGGCGGGGGGCGTGGACACCGGGGAGCTGTTTTTT
CASSLGGSRDPAGGVDTGELFF
>-|16|-|TRBJ2-2|TRBV9
TGTGCCAGCAGCCCCCACGGGGGACCCAACACCGGGGAGCTGTTTTTT
CASSPHGGPNTGELFF
>-|16|-|TRBJ2-1|TRBV7-2
TGTGCCAGCAGCTTAATCGGCTACCCCCTAGCCGGTGAGCAGTTCTTC
CASSLIGYPLAGEQFF
>-|14|-|TRBJ1-2|TRBV2
TGTGCCAGCAGTGAACCCAGGGGCGCGTATGGCTACACCTTC
CASSEPRGAYGYTF
>once|15|TRBD1|TRBJ1-5|TRBV28
TGTGCCAGCACCGCTGGGGACAGGGGCAATCAGCCCCAGCATTTT
CASTAGDRGNQPQHF
>-|18|TRBD2|TRBJ2-3|TRBV7-9
TGTGCCAGCAGGAGGACTAGCGGGGGGGCCGGTAGCACAGATACGCAGTATTTT
CASRRTSGGAGSTDTQYF
>once|13|-|TRBJ1-1|TRBV6-5
TGTGCCAGCAGTTACTCATTTAGCACTGAAGCTTTCTTT
CASSYSFSTEAFF
>-|18|TRBD2|TRBJ2-1|TRBV13
TGTGCCAGCAGCTTGGGACTAGCGGGAGCAGGGTGGGGCAATGAGCAGTTCTTC
CASSLGLAGAGWGNEQFF
>-|13|-|TRBJ2-7|TRBV3-1/TRBV3-2
TGTGCCAGCAGCCATGGCCGACTCTACGAGCAGTACTTC
CASSHGRLYEQYF
>few|13|TRBD1|TRBJ1-2|TRBV29-1
TGCAGCGTAGACCAGGGGGGCCACTATGGCTACACCTTC
CSVDQGGHYGYTF
>few|15|TRBD2|TRBJ2-7|TRBV28
TGTGCCAGCAGTCCCAGACTAGCGGGAGGCGACGAGCAGTACTTC
CASSPRLAGGDEQYF
>-|15|TRBD2|TRBJ2-1|TRBV7-2
TGTGCCAGCAGCTCTGGACTAGCGGGAAACAATGAGCAGTTCTTC
CASSSGLAGNNEQFF
>-|16|TRBD2|TRBJ2-2|TRBV27
TGTGCCAGCAGTTTAACTAGCGGGAGAGGTACCGGGGAGCTGTTTTTT
CASSLTSGRGTGELFF
>-|15|-|TRBJ1-2|TRBV9
TGTGCCAGCAGCCCTACGAGGGTTCCTAGTGAGGGCTACACCTTC
CASSPTRVPSEGYTF
>-|14|-|TRBJ1-5|TRBV28
TGTGCCAGCAGTTTAGGTCAGAGCAATCAGCCCCAGCATTTT
CASSLGQSNQPQHF
>-|15|TRBD1|TRBJ1-1|TRBV11-3
TGTGCCAGCGGACAGGGCCCCCCCAGGGGCACTGAAGCTTTCTTT
CASGQGPPRGTEAFF
>-|15|-|TRBJ2-2|TRBV7-3
TGTGCCAGCAGCTTAGGAGGGCAGAACACCGGGGAGCTGTTTTTT
CASSLGGQNTGELFF